This TCR beta chain was recovered during a study of blood T cell repertoires in COVID-19. Study context: Some COVID-19 samples were acute and others convalescent; all came from the United States, Italy and Spain. The analysed material was cDNA or gDNA that came from T cells, B-cell-depleted T cells, or PBMCs.

Either two negative PCRs, clearance, or symptom resolution qualified Cohort 3 donors as recovered. CDR1 and CDR2 (germline): SGHAT, FQNNGV. CDR3 length: 13 residues. V was cut by 5 bases and J by 4 bases, with 11 bases left in between. This clone was recorded only once. Methods used by the authors: Amplification with reference gene primers provided the estimates of nucleated cell counts. Using immunoSEQ multiplex PCR, the repertoire was profiled, and TCRdb retains in-frame clones only, with some absent. The V and J calls and clone size come from that table; D and trimming were worked out from the DNA. Of 80,000 to 130,000 clones listed, about 86% were seen once; the top ten hold approximately 2.6%.

The sequencing input was PBMCs or T cells enriched from blood (not recorded which). This TCR was sampled from a woman in her forties or fifties who had recovered from COVID-19. The chain couples TRBV11-2 to TRBJ1-2, with D possibly being TRBD1 (5 bases). The CDR3 DNA sequence: TGTGCCAGCAGCGTTCAGGGTAGCTATGGCTACACCTTC. The encoded protein is CASSVQGSYGYTF.